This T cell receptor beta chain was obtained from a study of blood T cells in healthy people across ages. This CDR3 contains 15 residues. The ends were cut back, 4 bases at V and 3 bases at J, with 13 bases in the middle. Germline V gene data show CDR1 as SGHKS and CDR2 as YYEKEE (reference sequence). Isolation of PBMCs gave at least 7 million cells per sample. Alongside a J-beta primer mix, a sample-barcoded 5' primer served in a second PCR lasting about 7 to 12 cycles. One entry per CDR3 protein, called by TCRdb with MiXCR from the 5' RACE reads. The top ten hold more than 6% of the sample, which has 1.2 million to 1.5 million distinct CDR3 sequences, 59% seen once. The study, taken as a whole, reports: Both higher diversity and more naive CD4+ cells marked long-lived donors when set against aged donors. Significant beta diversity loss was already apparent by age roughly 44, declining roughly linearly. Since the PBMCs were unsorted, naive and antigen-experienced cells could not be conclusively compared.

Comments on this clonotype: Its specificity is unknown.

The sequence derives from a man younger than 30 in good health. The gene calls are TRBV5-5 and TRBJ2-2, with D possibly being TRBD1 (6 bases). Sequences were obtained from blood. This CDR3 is CASSVGTPYTGELFF. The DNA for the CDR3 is TGTGCCAGCAGCGTCGGGACACCTTACACCGGGGAGCTGTTTTTT.